Listed below are T cell receptor beta chains from one sample, sequenced in a study of Tregs in tolerant kidney transplant recipients. The table came from immunoSEQ multiplex PCR; TCRdb's copy has only in-frame clones and leaves some out. The data hold approximately 47,000 clones, with roughly 89% observed a single time. Sequences were derived from CD8+ T cells from blood (PBMCs), sampled 12 months after the transplant. These receptors were collected from a human patient who received a combined kidney and bone marrow transplant. Some of the T cells may derive from the graft donor. The CDR3 runs from the conserved cysteine through the conserved F or W. D genes are given only for firm matches. Not every row has a clone size; where given, it reads once, few, many or a size class.

- | - | TRBJ2-2 | TRBV6-5 | TGTGCCAGTAAGACAGGAACCAACACCGGGGAGCTGTTTTTT | CASKTGTNTGELFF
- | - | TRBJ2-2 | TRBV19 | TGTGCCATACGACAGAACACCGGGGAGCTGTTTTTT | CAIRQNTGELFF
TRBD1 | - | TRBJ2-7 | TRBV19 | TGTGCCAGTAGTACACCCCGACAGGGAAACTACGAGCAGTACTTC | CASSTPRQGNYEQYF
- | - | TRBJ1-1 | TRBV30 | TGTGCCTGGAAGGAGACAGGCAATATTATTGAAGCTTTCTTT | CAWKETGNIIEAFF
- | once | TRBJ1-1 | TRBV20-1 | TGCAGTGGCAGATTTGAAGCTTTCTTT | CSGRFEAFF
- | few | TRBJ2-2 | TRBV10-3 | TGTGCCGTAGGACAGCGGAACACCGGGGAGCTGTTTTTT | CAVGQRNTGELFF
- | - | TRBJ2-3 | TRBV4-3 | TGCGCCAGCAGCCAAGACGCCAGGATCACAGATACGCAGTATTTT | CASSQDARITDTQYF
- | - | TRBJ2-7 | TRBV4-1 | TGCGCCAGCAGCCAGGCGGAGGCAGGTCCTTCCTACGAGCAGTACTTC | CASSQAEAGPSYEQYF
TRBD1 | - | TRBJ1-2 | TRBV30 | TGTGCCTGGAATTATCCGGGACAGGGGGTTCCTGGCTACACCTTC | CAWNYPGQGVPGYTF
TRBD1 | - | TRBJ2-7 | TRBV4-1 | TGCGCCAGCAGCCAAAGGTTCGAAGGCTGGACAGGGATGGCCGAGCAGTACTTC | CASSQRFEGWTGMAEQYF
- | - | TRBJ1-5 | TRBV11-2 | TGTGCCAGCAGCGTTACAGGGAATTCAAATCAGCCCCAGCATTTT | CASSVTGNSNQPQHF
- | - | TRBJ2-1 | TRBV4-2 | TGTGCCAGCAGCTACGGGGGTGAGGAGTTCTTC | CASSYGGEEFF
TRBD1 | - | TRBJ1-1 | TRBV5-1 | TGCGCCAGCAGCCTTACAGGGGGCCCTGAAGCTTTCTTT | CASSLTGGPEAFF
TRBD2 | - | TRBJ2-1 | TRBV11-1 | TGTGCCAGCAGCTTAGTCAGCGGGGTAGGCAATGAGCAGTTCTTC | CASSLVSGVGNEQFF
TRBD1 | - | TRBJ2-1 | TRBV7-6 | TGTGCCAGCAGCTTAGTGGGACAGGGAGTAGATGAGCAGTTCTTC | CASSLVGQGVDEQFF
TRBD1 | - | TRBJ2-1 | TRBV4-2 | TGTGCCAGCAGCCAAGGGACAGGGGTTCTATCCAATGAGCAGTTCTTC | CASSQGTGVLSNEQFF
- | - | TRBJ2-5 | TRBV4-3 | TGCGCCAGCAGCTATGGCAGGGAAGAGACCCAGTACTTC | CASSYGREETQYF
TRBD1 | - | TRBJ2-7 | TRBV19 | TGTGCCAGTAGTATGGGACGAGGGGGCATCGAGCAGTACTTC | CASSMGRGGIEQYF
TRBD1 | - | TRBJ1-1 | TRBV28 | TGTGCCAGCAGTTCGATGGGACAGGGCCCGAACACTGAAGCTTTCTTT | CASSSMGQGPNTEAFF
TRBD1 | - | TRBJ2-5 | TRBV4-1 | TGCGCCAGCAGCTTACGGACAGGGGCAGAGACCCAGTACTTC | CASSLRTGAETQYF
TRBD2 | - | TRBJ2-3 | TRBV7-8 | TGTGCCAGCAGCCCCTTAGCGGGAGTTGGCACAGATACGCAGTATTTT | CASSPLAGVGTDTQYF
TRBD1 | - | TRBJ2-1 | TRBV15 | TGTGCCACCAGGGACAGGTCTCCCTACAATGAGCAGTTCTTC | CATRDRSPYNEQFF
- | - | TRBJ1-5 | TRBV2 | TGTGCCAGCAGTGGGGAGTATGGTCAGGAGCCCCAGCATTTT | CASSGEYGQEPQHF
TRBD2 | - | TRBJ2-3 | TRBV7-9 | TGTGCCAGCAGCTCCGGACTAGCCCCAGATACGCAGTATTTT | CASSSGLAPDTQYF
- | - | TRBJ2-7 | TRBV5-1 | TGCGCCAGCAGCTTGGATGGAGGAAGCTACGAGCAGTACTTC | CASSLDGGSYEQYF
TRBD2 | once | TRBJ2-7 | TRBV7-6 | TGTGCCAGCAGCTCCTCACTAGCGGGAGGGAACTACGAGCAGTACTTC | CASSSSLAGGNYEQYF
TRBD2 | - | TRBJ2-5 | TRBV4-3 | TGCGCCAGCAGCCAAGATAGGCTAGCGGGAGTCGGGGAGACCCAGTACTTC | CASSQDRLAGVGETQYF
- | - | TRBJ1-1 | TRBV7-8 | TGTGCCAGCAGCTTAGAAATAGGGGGAATTACTGAAGCTTTCTTT | CASSLEIGGITEAFF
- | - | TRBJ2-7 | TRBV6-1 | TGTGCCAGCAGTGATAGTTCCTCCTTCTCCTACGAGCAGTACTTC | CASSDSSSFSYEQYF
TRBD2 | - | TRBJ2-3 | TRBV28 | TGTGCCAGCAGTTCAGGACTAGCGGGGGGGCCGGGGGGCACAGATACGCAGTATTTT | CASSSGLAGGPGGTDTQYF
- | - | TRBJ2-7 | TRBV4-3 | TGCGCCAGCAGCCAATACAGGGACCCTAGCAACTACGAGCAGTACTTC | CASSQYRDPSNYEQYF
TRBD1 | - | TRBJ1-2 | TRBV7-2 | TGTGCCAGCAGCCCACGGGACAGATACTATGGCTACACCTTC | CASSPRDRYYGYTF
TRBD2 | once | TRBJ2-5 | TRBV5-4 | TGTGCCAGCAGCTTGGCTAAACTAACTAGCGCCCGGGAGACCCAGTACTTC | CASSLAKLTSARETQYF
TRBD2 | - | TRBJ2-1 | TRBV30 | TGTGCCTGGAGTGTACTCGGCGGGAGCTCCTACAATGAGCAGTTCTTC | CAWSVLGGSSYNEQFF
- | few | TRBJ1-3 | TRBV7-6 | TGTGCCAGCAGCTTAGTCGCGAGCTCTGGAAACACCATATATTTT | CASSLVASSGNTIYF
TRBD1 | - | TRBJ1-3 | TRBV10-3 | TGTGCCATCAGCCTCTGGACAGGGATCCCCTCTGGAAACACCATATATTTT | CAISLWTGIPSGNTIYF
TRBD2 | few | TRBJ2-3 | TRBV27 | TGTGCCAGCAGAGACAGCGGGGGGGTAGATACGCAGTATTTT | CASRDSGGVDTQYF
TRBD1 | - | TRBJ2-7 | TRBV19 | TGTGCCAGTAGTCCTGGACAGGGGCATACCTACGAGCAGTACTTC | CASSPGQGHTYEQYF
- | - | TRBJ1-6 | TRBV4-1 | TGCGCCAGCAGCCAAGAGGAGGGGCGCACGGGGTATAATTCACCCCTCCACTTT | CASSQEEGRTGYNSPLHF
TRBD1 | - | TRBJ1-1 | TRBV28 | TGTGCCAGCAGTCCCGGGACAGGGGGCCTGTACACTGAAGCTTTCTTT | CASSPGTGGLYTEAFF
- | - | TRBJ2-2 | TRBV28 | TGTGCCAGCAGTTTCCCAGACAGGACCAACACCGGGGAGCTGTTTTTT | CASSFPDRTNTGELFF
- | - | TRBJ2-7 | TRBV2 | TGTGCCAGCTTGGACGACGCAGGGTGGACAATATACGAGCAGTACTTC | CASLDDAGWTIYEQYF
- | - | TRBJ1-1 | TRBV27 | TGTGCCAGCATTTATCACTCGTTAGCTTTCTTT | CASIYHSLAFF
- | - | TRBJ2-7 | TRBV30 | TGTGCCTGGAGTGTACATGGTTACGAGCAGTACTTC | CAWSVHGYEQYF
- | - | TRBJ2-7 | TRBV5-5 | TGTGCCAGCAGCTTGGAGACAGGTCTCTCCTACGAGCAGTACTTC | CASSLETGLSYEQYF
TRBD2 | once | TRBJ2-7 | TRBV19 | TGTGCCAGTAGTATAAGGTATGGGAGGGAACAGTACTTC | CASSIRYGREQYF